This TCR beta chain originates from a study of control samples from healthy donors and cancer patients. With regard to this clone: Sequence at one end of the junction differs from germline and may be a read error.

The CDR3 contains 14 residues. In germline, CDR1 is MNHEY, CDR2 SMNVEV (reference sequence). Some clones are missing from TCRdb's copy, which holds only in-frame ones; the method was immunoSEQ multiplex PCR. This table has 65,000 to 85,000 clones, approximately 87% appearing once. The sample consisted of PBMCs. This receptor was obtained from a woman in her forties or fifties with head and neck cancer. The V call is TRBV27, the J call TRBJ2-3, with D possibly TRBD2 on 5 matching bases. CDR3 in amino acids: CASRSPTGIDTQYF. The CDR3 nucleotides read TGTGCCAGCAGATCCCCCACGGGGATTGATACACAGTATTTT.